These T cell receptor beta chains were read from a single sample in a study of blood T cell repertoires in COVID-19. The repertoire was sequenced with immunoSEQ multiplex PCR; TCRdb's copy has only in-frame clones and lacks some. Of roughly 50,000 clones listed, approximately 89% are singletons. Specimen: peripheral blood. Every receptor here comes from a man aged 55 to 70 with acute or convalescent COVID-19. CDR3s include the opening cysteine and the closing phenylalanine or tryptophan. The D gene is left open where the match is weak.

D gene,J gene,V gene,CDR3 protein
NA,TRBJ2-7,TRBV28,CASSPQGRESYEQYF
NA,TRBJ1-1,TRBV23-1,CASSQSGLRSNEAFF
NA,TRBJ1-4,TRBV5-1,CASSRDGQGLNEKLFF
NA,TRBJ1-5,TRBV28,CASRMVGGDQPQHF
NA,TRBJ1-5,TRBV12-3/TRBV12-4,CASRQDSNQPQHF
TRBD2,TRBJ2-7,TRBV11-2,CASSFGGLAGSPYEQYF
TRBD2,TRBJ2-1,TRBV18,CASSPLAGKRNEQFF
TRBD2,TRBJ2-1,TRBV7-9,CASSIGLAGGNEQFF
NA,TRBJ2-6,TRBV2,CASTDRPGANVLTF
TRBD2,TRBJ2-2,TRBV9,CASSARGRGSTGELFF
NA,TRBJ2-2,TRBV7-2,CASSPRQVSTGELFF
TRBD1,TRBJ2-3,TRBV5-5,CASSLDLPGQGTDTQYF
NA,TRBJ2-3,TRBV15,CATSTDGGGPGDTQYF
TRBD1,TRBJ1-1,TRBV28,CASSLISAGGRNTEAFF
NA,TRBJ1-5,TRBV6-2/TRBV6-3,CASSYSFNQPQHF
TRBD1,TRBJ2-7,TRBV2,CASSRTGGTSYEQYF
NA,TRBJ2-1,TRBV7-3,CASSVGMGGEQFF
NA,TRBJ2-5,TRBV4-2,CASSQGNQETQYF
TRBD2,TRBJ2-2,TRBV9,CASSTWTSGSYTGELFF
TRBD1,TRBJ1-1,TRBV10-2,CASSPQGANTEAFF
TRBD2,TRBJ2-3,TRBV7-9,CASSLGPLAGKAHDTQYF
NA,TRBJ1-1,TRBV13,CASSLGQGYTEAFF
NA,TRBJ1-1,TRBV30,CAWRLGGRYTEAFF
TRBD1,TRBJ1-1,TRBV15,CATSRVGGTGRGTEAFF
NA,TRBJ2-5,TRBV24-1,CATQGHALVETQYF
NA,TRBJ2-7,TRBV5-5,CASSLVGRSYEQYF
TRBD1,TRBJ1-6,TRBV3-1/TRBV3-2,CASSRLTGGGNSPLHF
TRBD1,TRBJ2-1,TRBV7-2,CASSPETGGWNEQFF
NA,TRBJ2-1,TRBV9,CASSLYSGSSYNEQFF
NA,TRBJ1-1,TRBV12-3/TRBV12-4,CASSWSRNTEAFF
TRBD2,TRBJ2-7,TRBV4-1,CASSQDRNAGVSYEQYF
TRBD2,TRBJ2-1,TRBV7-3,CASSPLVGSGVNEQFF
NA,TRBJ2-7,TRBV27,CASSPETDRSYEQYF
NA,TRBJ2-3,TRBV2,CASSDQGDTQYF
NA,TRBJ2-2,TRBV27,CASSLWGTRFGELFF
TRBD1,TRBJ1-5,TRBV2,CASSPTTGGPNQPQHF
TRBD2,TRBJ2-3,TRBV19,CASSKLTSGASDTQYF
NA,TRBJ2-7,TRBV5-1,CASSASAGSYEQYF
TRBD2,TRBJ2-5,TRBV2,CASSGLAGEGETQYF
NA,TRBJ1-1,TRBV30,CAWSKGHLNTEAFF
NA,TRBJ2-2,TRBV19,CASIRGNANTGELFF
NA,TRBJ2-3,TRBV6-5,CAIPAGTSTDTQYF
NA,TRBJ2-2,TRBV7-3,CASSPNTGELFF
TRBD1,TRBJ1-1,TRBV10-2,CASRRTGGANTEAFF
NA,TRBJ1-2,TRBV5-4,CASREAQGNYGYTF
NA,TRBJ2-1,TRBV7-9,CASSSSAYEQFF
TRBD2,TRBJ2-1,TRBV19,CASSTSGRRGGMEQFF
TRBD2,TRBJ2-5,TRBV5-1,CASRYRLAGEETQYF
TRBD1,TRBJ1-1,TRBV7-9,CASRPPLRGSGTEAFF
TRBD2,TRBJ2-2,TRBV7-3,CASSLNSGAATGELFF
TRBD1,TRBJ1-1,TRBV5-1,CASSWTTTTGVTEAFF
TRBD2,TRBJ2-2,TRBV9,CASSPEGGVGTGELFF
TRBD2,TRBJ2-3,TRBV5-1,CASSSPDGTSGSTDTQYF